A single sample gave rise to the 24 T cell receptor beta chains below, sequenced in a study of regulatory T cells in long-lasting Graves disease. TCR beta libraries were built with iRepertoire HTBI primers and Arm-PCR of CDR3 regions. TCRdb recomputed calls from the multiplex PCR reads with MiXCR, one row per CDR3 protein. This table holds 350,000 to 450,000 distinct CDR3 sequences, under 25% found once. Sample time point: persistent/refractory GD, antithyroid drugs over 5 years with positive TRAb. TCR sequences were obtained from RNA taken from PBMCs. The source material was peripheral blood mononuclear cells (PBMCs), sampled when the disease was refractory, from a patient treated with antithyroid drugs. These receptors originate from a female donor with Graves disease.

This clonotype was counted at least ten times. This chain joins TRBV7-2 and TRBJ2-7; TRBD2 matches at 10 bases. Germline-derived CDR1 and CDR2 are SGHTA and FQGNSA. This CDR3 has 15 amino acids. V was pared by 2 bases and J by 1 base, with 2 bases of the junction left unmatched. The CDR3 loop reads CASSLTTSGSYEQYF. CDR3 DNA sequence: TGTGCCAGCAGCTTAACGACTAGCGGGTCCTACGAGCAGTACTTC.

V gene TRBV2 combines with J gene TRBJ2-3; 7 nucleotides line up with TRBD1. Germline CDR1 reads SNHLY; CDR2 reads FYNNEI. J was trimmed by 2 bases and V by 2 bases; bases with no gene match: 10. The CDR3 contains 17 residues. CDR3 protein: CASSERQGVRSTDTQYF. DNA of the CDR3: TGTGCCAGCAGTGAAAGGCAGGGGGTACGCTCCACAGATACGCAGTATTTT.

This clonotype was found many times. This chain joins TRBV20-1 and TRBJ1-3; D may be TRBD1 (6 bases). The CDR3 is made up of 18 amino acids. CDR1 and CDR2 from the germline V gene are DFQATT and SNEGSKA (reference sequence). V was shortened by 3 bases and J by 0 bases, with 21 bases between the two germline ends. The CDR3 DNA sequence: TGCAGTGCTAGGGACACCCTCGGACAGAGAGGCTCTGGAAACACCATATATTTT. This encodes CSARDTLGQRGSGNTIYF.

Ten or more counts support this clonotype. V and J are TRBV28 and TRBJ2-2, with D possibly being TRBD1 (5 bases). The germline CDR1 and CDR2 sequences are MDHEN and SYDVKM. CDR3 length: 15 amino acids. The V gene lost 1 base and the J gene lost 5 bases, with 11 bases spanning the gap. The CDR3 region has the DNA TGTGCCAGCAGTTTATTGCCAGGGTTAACCGGGGAGCTGTTTTTT. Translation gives CASSLLPGLTGELFF.

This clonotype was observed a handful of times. CDR3 amino acids: CASSQGTDNYNSPLHF. The CDR3 DNA is TGCGCCAGCAGTCAGGGGACGGATAACTATAATTCACCCCTCCACTTT. V usage is TRBV5-1 and J usage is TRBJ1-6, with D possibly being TRBD1 (6 bases). Germline V gene data show CDR1 as SGHRS and CDR2 as YFSETQ. V dropped 5 bases and J dropped 3 bases, with 15 bases sitting between them. The CDR3 is made up of 16 amino acids.

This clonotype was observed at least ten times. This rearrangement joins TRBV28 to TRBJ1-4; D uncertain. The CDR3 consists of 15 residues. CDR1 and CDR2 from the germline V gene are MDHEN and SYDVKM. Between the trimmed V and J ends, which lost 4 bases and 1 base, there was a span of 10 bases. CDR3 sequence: CASSSGEGTNEKLFF. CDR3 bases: TGTGCCAGCAGTTCGGGAGAGGGAACTAATGAAAAACTGTTTTTT.

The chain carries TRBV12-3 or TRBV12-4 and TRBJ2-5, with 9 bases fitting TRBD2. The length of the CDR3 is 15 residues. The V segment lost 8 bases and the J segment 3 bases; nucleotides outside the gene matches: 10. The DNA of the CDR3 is TGTGCCAGCGGGGGCGGGAGGGCCTCTGAAGAGACCCAGTACTTC. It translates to CASGGGRASEETQYF.

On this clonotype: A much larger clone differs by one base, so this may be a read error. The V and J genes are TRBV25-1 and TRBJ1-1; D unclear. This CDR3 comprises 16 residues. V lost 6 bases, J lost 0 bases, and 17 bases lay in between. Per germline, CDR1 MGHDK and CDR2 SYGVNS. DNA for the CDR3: TGTGCCAGCAGGGGAGGGTCTCTACTTCTGAACACTGAAGCTTTCTTT. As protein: CASRGGSLLLNTEAFF.

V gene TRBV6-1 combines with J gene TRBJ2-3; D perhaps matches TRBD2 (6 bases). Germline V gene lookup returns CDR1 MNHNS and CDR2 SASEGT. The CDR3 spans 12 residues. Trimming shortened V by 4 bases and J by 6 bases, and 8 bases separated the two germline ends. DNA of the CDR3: TGTGCCAGCAGTGGGAGGGTGGATACGCAGTATTTT. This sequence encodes CASSGRVDTQYF.

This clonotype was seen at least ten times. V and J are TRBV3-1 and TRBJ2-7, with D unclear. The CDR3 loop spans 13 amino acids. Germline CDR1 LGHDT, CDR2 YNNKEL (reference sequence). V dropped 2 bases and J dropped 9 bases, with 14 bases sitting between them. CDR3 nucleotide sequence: TGTGCCAGCAGCCAATACGCAATTACGGGGCAGTACTTC. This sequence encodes CASSQYAITGQYF.

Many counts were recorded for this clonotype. This CDR3 reads CSVEEGQGPGGYGYTF. Here the CDR3 DNA reads TGCAGCGTTGAAGAGGGCCAGGGCCCCGGGGGCTATGGCTACACCTTC. The rearrangement joins TRBV29-1 to TRBJ1-2; D possibly corresponds to TRBD1 (5 bases). CDR1 SQVTM and CDR2 ANQGSEA come from the germline V gene. V was clipped by 0 bases and J by 4 bases, with 18 bases between them. This CDR3 has 16 amino acids. The variable domain in full, completed from reference TRBV29-1 and TRBJ1-2, reads SAVISQKPSRDICQRGTSLTIQCQVDSQVTMMFWYRQQPGQSLTLIATANQGSEATYESGFVIDKFPISRPNLTFSTLTVSNMSPEDSSIYLCSVEEGQGPGGYGYTFGSGTRLTVV.

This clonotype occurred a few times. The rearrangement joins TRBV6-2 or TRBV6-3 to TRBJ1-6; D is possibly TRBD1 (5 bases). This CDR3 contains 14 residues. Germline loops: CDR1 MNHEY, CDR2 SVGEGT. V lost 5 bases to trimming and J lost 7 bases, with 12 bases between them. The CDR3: CASSEGIENSPLHF. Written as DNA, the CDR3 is TGTGCCAGCAGTGAGGGGATAGAAAATTCACCCCTCCACTTT.

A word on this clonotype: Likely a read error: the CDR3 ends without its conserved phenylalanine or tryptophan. This chain's CDR3 is CASTPVLAGGPRNEQFL. CDR3 coding DNA: TGTGCCAGCACCCCCGTTCTAGCGGGAGGGCCCAGGAATGAGCAGTTCCTC. The rearrangement joins TRBV28 to TRBJ2-1; TRBD2 matches at 12 bases. There are 17 residues in the CDR3. Germline CDR1 and CDR2: MDHEN and SYDVKM. The ends lost 7 bases at V and 7 bases at J; junction bases unmatched: 14.

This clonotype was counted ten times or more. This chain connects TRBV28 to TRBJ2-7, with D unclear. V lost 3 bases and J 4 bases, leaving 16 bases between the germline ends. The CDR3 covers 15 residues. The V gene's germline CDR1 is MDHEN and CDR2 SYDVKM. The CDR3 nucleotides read TGTGCCAGCAGTTTCAGTGAAGGGATTGGATACGAGCAGTACTTC. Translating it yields CASSFSEGIGYEQYF. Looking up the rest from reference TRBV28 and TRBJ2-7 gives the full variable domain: DVKVTQSSRYLVKRTGEKVFLECVQDMDHENMFWYRQDPGLGLRLIYFSYDVKMKEKGDIPEGYSVSREKKERFSLILESASTNQTSMYLCASSFSEGIGYEQYFGPGTRLTVT.

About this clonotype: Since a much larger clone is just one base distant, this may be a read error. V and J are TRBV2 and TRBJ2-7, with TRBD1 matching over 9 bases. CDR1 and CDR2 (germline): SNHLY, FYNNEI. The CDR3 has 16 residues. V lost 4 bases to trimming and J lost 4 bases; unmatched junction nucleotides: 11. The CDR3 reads CASSGAGDRGKYEQYF. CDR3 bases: TGTGCCAGCAGTGGAGCGGGTGACAGGGGGAAGTACGAGCAGTACTTC.

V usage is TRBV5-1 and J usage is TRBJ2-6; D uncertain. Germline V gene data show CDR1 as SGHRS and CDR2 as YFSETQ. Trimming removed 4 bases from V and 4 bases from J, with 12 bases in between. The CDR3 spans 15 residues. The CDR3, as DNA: TGCGCCAGCAGCCCGGTAGCTGAAGGGGCCAACGTCCTGACTTTC. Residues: CASSPVAEGANVLTF.

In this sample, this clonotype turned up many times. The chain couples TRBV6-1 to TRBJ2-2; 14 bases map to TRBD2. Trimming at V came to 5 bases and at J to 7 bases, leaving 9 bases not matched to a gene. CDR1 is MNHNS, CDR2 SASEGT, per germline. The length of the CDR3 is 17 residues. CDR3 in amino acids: CASSPGTSGSYGGELFF. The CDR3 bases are TGTGCCAGCAGTCCTGGGACTAGCGGGAGTTACGGCGGGGAGCTGTTTTTT.

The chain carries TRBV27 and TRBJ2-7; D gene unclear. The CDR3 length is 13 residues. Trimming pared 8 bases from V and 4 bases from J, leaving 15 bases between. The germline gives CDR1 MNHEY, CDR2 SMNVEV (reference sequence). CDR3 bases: TGTGCCAGCGCCCGGCCAGGCTCATACGAGCAGTACTTC. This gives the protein CASARPGSYEQYF.

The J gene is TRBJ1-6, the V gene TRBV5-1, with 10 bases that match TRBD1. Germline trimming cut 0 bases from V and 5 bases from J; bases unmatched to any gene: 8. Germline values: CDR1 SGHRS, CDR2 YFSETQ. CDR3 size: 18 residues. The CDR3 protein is CASSLALGQGGDNSPLHF. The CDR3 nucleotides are TGCGCCAGCAGCTTGGCCCTCGGACAGGGGGGTGATAATTCACCCCTCCACTTT.

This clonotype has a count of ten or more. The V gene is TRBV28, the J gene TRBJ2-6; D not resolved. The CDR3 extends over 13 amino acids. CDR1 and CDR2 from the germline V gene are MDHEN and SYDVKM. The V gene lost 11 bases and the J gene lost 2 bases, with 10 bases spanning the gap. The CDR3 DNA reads TGTGCCGTGGTTAGGACTGGGGCCAACGTCCTGACTTTC. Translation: CAVVRTGANVLTF.

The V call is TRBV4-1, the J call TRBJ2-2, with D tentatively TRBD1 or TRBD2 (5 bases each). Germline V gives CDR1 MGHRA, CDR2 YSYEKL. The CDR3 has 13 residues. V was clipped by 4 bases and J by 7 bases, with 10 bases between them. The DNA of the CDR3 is TGCGCCAGCAGCCTGGGACGTAACGGGGAGCTGTTTTTT. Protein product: CASSLGRNGELFF.

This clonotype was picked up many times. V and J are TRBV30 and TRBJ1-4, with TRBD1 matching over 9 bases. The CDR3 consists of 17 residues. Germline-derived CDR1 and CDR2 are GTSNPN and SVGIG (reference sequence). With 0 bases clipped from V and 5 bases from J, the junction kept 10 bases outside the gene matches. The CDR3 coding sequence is TGTGCCTGGAGTGTGCGACCGGGACAGGGAGGAAATGAAAAACTGTTTTTT. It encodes CAWSVRPGQGGNEKLFF.

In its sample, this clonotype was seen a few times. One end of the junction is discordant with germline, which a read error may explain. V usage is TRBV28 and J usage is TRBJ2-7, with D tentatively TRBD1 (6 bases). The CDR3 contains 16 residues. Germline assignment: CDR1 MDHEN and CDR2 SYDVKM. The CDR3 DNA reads TGTGCCAGCAGTTTATATTTCGGACAGAGCTCCTACGAGCAGTGCTTC. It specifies CASSLYFGQSSYEQCF.

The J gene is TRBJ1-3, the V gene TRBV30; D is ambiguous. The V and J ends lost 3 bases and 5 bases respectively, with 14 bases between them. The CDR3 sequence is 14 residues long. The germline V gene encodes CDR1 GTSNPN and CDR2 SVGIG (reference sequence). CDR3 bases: TGTGCCTGGAGGGAAGGACCAGATCGAAACACCATATATTTT. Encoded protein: CAWREGPDRNTIYF. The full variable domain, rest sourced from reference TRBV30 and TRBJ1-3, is SQTIHQWPATLVQPVGSPLSLECTVEGTSNPNLYWYRQAAGRGLQLLFYSVGIGQISSEVPQNLSASRPQDRQFILSSKKLLLSDSGFYLCAWREGPDRNTIYFGEGSWLTVV.